These 13 T cell receptor beta chains were all obtained from the same sample, sequenced in a study of T cells in Graves' hyperthyroidism and ophthalmopathy (dated by TCRdb to the late 2010s). Libraries were constructed by multiplex PCR. Instrument on record: Illumina HiSeq 2000. TCR beta CDR3 regions were amplified from RNA transcripts. The first round of RT-PCR for the TCR CDR3 was performed with the HTBI primer set and the Qiagen OneStep RT-PCR kit. TCRdb applied fastp at Q25 and MiXCR to the public reads, then kept only in-frame beta chains. Entries that share a CDR3 protein sequence are merged under the most common genes and DNA. For this sample there are about 610,000 distinct CDR3 sequences; approximately 14% appear just once. The leading ten clones occupy around 4.5% of the sample. The specimen was blood. The receptor source for this set is a woman aged 40 to 50 with Graves' ophthalmopathy.

The chain uses TRBV5-1 and TRBJ2-7, with a weak D call TRBD1 (6 bases). Trimming stripped 4 bases from V and 3 bases from J, with 11 bases between. The CDR3 has 13 residues. Germline-derived CDR1 and CDR2 are SGHRS and YFSETQ. CDR3 sequence reads: CASSAQGNYEQYF. In nucleotides, the CDR3 is TGCGCCAGCAGCGCGCAGGGGAACTACGAGCAGTACTTC.

This clonotype came up many times. The J gene is TRBJ1-1, the V gene TRBV7-2; weak D call: TRBD1 (5 bases). The CDR3 runs 12 residues. Trimming pared 0 bases from V and 8 bases from J, leaving 7 bases between. The germline V gene has CDR1 SGHTA and CDR2 FQGNSA. CDR3 DNA sequence: TGTGCCAGCAGCTTAGCCGCAGGGGAAGCTTTCTTT. Translating gives CASSLAAGEAFF.

Only a few counts were recorded for this clonotype. V usage is TRBV15 and J usage is TRBJ2-7; unclear D gene. V was trimmed by 3 bases and J by 0 bases, leaving 21 bases between them. In germline, CDR1 is LNHNV, CDR2 YYDKDF (reference sequence). CDR3 length: 18 residues. The CDR3 DNA is TGTGCCACCAGCAGGAATTTTCCAGGAACCCTAAGCTCCTACGAGCAGTACTTC. Protein: CATSRNFPGTLSSYEQYF.

The DNA of the CDR3 is TGTGCCCTTACCACGGATTTCTATGGCTACACCTTC. This gives the protein CALTTDFYGYTF. The chain employs TRBV6-1 and TRBJ1-2; D not certain. From germline, CDR1 is MNHNS and CDR2 SASEGT. This CDR3 region has 12 residues. Trimming shortened V by 11 bases and J by 4 bases, and 14 bases separated the two germline ends.

This clonotype has at least ten counts. The rearrangement links TRBV29-1 to TRBJ2-5, with a possible D match to TRBD2 (7 bases). The germline V and J ends were trimmed by 4 bases and 4 bases, with 16 bases remaining between them. The CDR3 loop spans 14 amino acids. CDR1 and CDR2 from the germline V gene are SQVTM and ANQGSEA. The CDR3 nucleotides read TGCAGCGTTGCAACAGGGAGGGGTGGAGAGACCCAGTACTTC. Translation: CSVATGRGGETQYF.

The V gene is TRBV4-1, the J gene TRBJ2-6; TRBD1 aligns across 7 bases. Germline V gene data show CDR1 as MGHRA and CDR2 as YSYEKL. After removal of 0 bases from V and 3 bases from J, the junction contained 14 bases not matched to a gene. The CDR3 has 20 residues. As DNA, the CDR3 is TGCGCCAGCAGCCAAGAGGTAGGGGGCGTCCCCCTTTTTGGGGCCAACGTCCTGACTTTC. Its protein is CASSQEVGGVPLFGANVLTF.

This chain joins TRBV28 and TRBJ1-6, with 7 positions matching TRBD1. Germline V gene lookup returns CDR1 MDHEN and CDR2 SYDVKM. Germline trimming cut 2 bases from V and 12 bases from J; bases unmatched to any gene: 7. The length of the CDR3 is 14 residues. DNA for the CDR3: TGTGCCAGCAGTTTACCCCAGGGGGAGAAACCCCTCCACTTT. Translating it yields CASSLPQGEKPLHF.

This clonotype was counted many times. The genes are TRBV24-1 and TRBJ2-7; no clear D gene. This CDR3 has 11 amino acids. Trimming left V 3 bases short and J 4 bases short, with 3 bases between. Germline CDR1 KGHDR, CDR2 SFDVKD. CDR3 protein: CATSDQYEQYF. In nucleotides, the CDR3 is TGTGCCACCAGTGATCAATACGAGCAGTACTTC.

The J gene is TRBJ1-5, the V gene TRBV2; a possible D gene is TRBD1 (5 bases). With 4 bases removed from V and 7 bases from J, the gap between germline ends came to 8 bases. CDR1 SNHLY and CDR2 FYNNEI come from the germline V gene. The CDR3 runs to 12 residues. The CDR3 here is CASSVGEQPQHF. The CDR3 nucleotides are TGTGCCAGCAGTGTAGGGGAGCAGCCCCAGCATTTT.

This clonotype came up many times. The genes are TRBV6-2 or TRBV6-3 and TRBJ2-7; D uncertain. CDR3 length: 15 amino acids. The germline V gene encodes CDR1 MNHEY and CDR2 SVGEGT. The V gene lost 6 bases and the J gene lost 0 bases, with 15 bases spanning the gap. The CDR3 sequence is CASSPNQDHSYEQYF. In nucleotides, the CDR3 is TGTGCCAGCAGCCCAAATCAAGACCACTCCTACGAGCAGTACTTC.

The rearrangement joins TRBV19 to TRBJ1-5, with a weak D call TRBD1 (5 bases). The V gene lost 4 bases and the J gene lost 6 bases, with 16 bases spanning the gap. Germline CDR1 and CDR2: LNHDA and SQIVND (reference sequence). This CDR3 region has 15 residues. The chain's CDR3 is CASSTPGRPSQPQHF. The CDR3 nucleotides read TGTGCCAGTAGTACCCCGGGACGGCCGTCTCAGCCCCAGCATTTT.

Ten or more counts support this clonotype. The chain recombines TRBV4-2 with TRBJ2-7; D call uncertain. The CDR3 spans 15 residues. Between the trimmed V and J ends, which lost 3 bases and 0 bases, there was a span of 12 bases. Looked up from germline, CDR1 is LGHNA and CDR2 is YNFKEQ. This chain's CDR3 is CASSQTGRSSYEQYF. CDR3 nucleotide sequence: TGTGCCAGCAGCCAGACTGGGCGAAGCTCCTACGAGCAGTACTTC.

This clonotype was detected many times. The chain combines TRBV27 with TRBJ1-2; 9 bases agree with TRBD1. From germline, CDR1 is MNHEY and CDR2 SMNVEV (reference sequence). The ends lost 3 bases at V and 5 bases at J; junction bases unmatched: 4. The CDR3 is 14 residues long. The CDR3 DNA reads TGTGCCAGCAGTTTTTCCGGACAGGGGTATGGCTACACCTTC. Its translation is CASSFSGQGYGYTF.